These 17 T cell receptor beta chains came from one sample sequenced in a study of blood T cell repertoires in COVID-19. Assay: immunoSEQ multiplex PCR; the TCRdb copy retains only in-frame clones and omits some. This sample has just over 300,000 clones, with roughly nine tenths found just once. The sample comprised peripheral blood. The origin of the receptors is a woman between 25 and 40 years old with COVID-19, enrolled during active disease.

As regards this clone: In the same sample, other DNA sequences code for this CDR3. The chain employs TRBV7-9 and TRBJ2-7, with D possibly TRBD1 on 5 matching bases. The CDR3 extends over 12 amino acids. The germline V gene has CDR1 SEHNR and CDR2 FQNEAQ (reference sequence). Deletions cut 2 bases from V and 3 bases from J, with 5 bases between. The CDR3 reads CASSLQGYEQYF. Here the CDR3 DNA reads TGTGCCAGCAGCTTACAGGGCTACGAGCAGTACTTC.

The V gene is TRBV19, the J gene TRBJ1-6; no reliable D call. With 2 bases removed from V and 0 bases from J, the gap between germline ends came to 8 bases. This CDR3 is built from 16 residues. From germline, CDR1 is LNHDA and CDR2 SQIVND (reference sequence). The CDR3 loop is CASSIQASSYNSPLHF. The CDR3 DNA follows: TGTGCCAGTAGTATACAGGCGAGCTCCTATAATTCACCCCTCCACTTT.

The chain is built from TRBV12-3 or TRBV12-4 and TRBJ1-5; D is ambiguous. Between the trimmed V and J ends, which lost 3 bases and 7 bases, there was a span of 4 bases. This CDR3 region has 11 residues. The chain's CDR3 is CASSFVQPQHF. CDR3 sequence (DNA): TGTGCCAGCAGTTTCGTCCAGCCCCAGCATTTT.

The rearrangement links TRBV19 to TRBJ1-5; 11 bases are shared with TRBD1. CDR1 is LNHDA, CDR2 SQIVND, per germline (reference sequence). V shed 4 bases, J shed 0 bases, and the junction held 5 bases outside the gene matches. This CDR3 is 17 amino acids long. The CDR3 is CASSTKGQGGSNQPQHF. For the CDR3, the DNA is TGTGCCAGTAGTACCAAGGGACAGGGGGGTAGCAATCAGCCCCAGCATTTT.

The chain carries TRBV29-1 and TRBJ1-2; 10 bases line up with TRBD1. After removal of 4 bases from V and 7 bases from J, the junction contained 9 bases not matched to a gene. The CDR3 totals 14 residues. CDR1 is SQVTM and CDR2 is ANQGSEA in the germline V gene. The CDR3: CSVGWDRGMFGYTF. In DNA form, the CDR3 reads TGCAGCGTTGGATGGGACAGGGGAATGTTTGGCTACACCTTC.

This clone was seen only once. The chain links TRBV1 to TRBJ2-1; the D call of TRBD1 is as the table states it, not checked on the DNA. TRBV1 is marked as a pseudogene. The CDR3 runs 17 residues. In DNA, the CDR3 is TGCACCAGCAGCCAAGAGGCGACAGGGGGGGAGGACAATGAGCAGTTCTTC. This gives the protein CTSSQEATGGEDNEQFF.

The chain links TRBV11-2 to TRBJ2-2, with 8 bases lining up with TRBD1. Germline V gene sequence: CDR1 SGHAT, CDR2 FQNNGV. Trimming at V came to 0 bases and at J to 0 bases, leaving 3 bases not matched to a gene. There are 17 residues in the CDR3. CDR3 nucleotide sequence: TGTGCCAGCAGCTTAGATAGGACAGGGACGAACACCGGGGAGCTGTTTTTT. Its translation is CASSLDRTGTNTGELFF.

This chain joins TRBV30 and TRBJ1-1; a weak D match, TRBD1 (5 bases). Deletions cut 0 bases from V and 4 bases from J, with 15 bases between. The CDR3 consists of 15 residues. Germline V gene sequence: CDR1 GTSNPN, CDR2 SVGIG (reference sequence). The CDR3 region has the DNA TGTGCCTGGAGTGTACGGGGGATTGGGTTCACTGAAGCTTTCTTT. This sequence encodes CAWSVRGIGFTEAFF.

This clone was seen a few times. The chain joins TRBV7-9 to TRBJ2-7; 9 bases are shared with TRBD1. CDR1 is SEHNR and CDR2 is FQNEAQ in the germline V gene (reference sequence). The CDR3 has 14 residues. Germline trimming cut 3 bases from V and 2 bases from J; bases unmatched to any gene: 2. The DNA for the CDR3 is TGTGCCAGCAGCTTGGGGACAGGGACCTACGAGCAGTACTTC. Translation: CASSLGTGTYEQYF.

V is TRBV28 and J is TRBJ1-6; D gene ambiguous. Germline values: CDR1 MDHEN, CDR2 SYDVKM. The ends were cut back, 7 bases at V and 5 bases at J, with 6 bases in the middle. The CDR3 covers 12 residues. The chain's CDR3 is CASKTNNSPLHF. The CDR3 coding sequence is TGTGCCAGCAAAACAAATAATTCACCCCTCCACTTT. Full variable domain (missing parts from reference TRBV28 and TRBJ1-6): DVKVTQSSRYLVKRTGEKVFLECVQDMDHENMFWYRQDPGLGLRLIYFSYDVKMKEKGDIPEGYSVSREKKERFSLILESASTNQTSMYLCASKTNNSPLHFGNGTRLTVT.

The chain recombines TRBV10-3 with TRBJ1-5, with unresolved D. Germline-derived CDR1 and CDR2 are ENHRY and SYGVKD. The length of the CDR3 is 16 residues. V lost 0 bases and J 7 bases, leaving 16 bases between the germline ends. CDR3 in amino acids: CAISESRVIKNQPQHF. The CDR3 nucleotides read TGTGCCATCAGTGAGTCGCGGGTAATCAAAAACCAGCCCCAGCATTTT.

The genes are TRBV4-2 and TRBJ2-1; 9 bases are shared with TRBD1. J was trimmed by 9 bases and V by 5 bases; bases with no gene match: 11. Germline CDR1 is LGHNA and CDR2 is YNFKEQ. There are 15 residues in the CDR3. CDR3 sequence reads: CASSNPGQGPREQFF. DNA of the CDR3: TGTGCCAGCAGCAACCCGGGACAGGGCCCACGTGAGCAGTTCTTC.

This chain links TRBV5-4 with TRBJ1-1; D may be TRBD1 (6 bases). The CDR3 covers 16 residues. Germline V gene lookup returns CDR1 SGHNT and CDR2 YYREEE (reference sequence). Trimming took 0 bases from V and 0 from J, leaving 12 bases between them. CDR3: CASSLGLDSLNTEAFF. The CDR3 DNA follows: TGTGCCAGCAGCTTGGGCCTGGACAGTTTGAACACTGAAGCTTTCTTT.

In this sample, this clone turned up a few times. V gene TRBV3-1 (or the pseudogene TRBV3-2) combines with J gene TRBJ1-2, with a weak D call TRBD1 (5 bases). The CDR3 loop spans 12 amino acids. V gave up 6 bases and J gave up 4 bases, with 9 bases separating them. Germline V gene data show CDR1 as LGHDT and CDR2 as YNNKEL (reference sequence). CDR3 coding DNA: TGTGCCAGCAGGGGACTGAGCTATGGCTACACCTTC. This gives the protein CASRGLSYGYTF.

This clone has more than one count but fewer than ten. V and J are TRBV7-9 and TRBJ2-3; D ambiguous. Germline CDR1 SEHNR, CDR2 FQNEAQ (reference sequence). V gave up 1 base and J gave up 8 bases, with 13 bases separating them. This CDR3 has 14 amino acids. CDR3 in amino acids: CASSLVTVYGTQYF. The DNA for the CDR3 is TGTGCCAGCAGCTTAGTTACAGTCTACGGTACGCAGTATTTT.

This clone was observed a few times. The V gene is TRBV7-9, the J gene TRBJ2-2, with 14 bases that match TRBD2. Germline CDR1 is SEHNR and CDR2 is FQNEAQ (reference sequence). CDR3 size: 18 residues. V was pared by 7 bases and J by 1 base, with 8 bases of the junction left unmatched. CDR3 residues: CASNSPGLAGVNTGELFF. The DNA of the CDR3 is TGTGCCAGCAACTCCCCGGGACTAGCGGGGGTGAACACCGGGGAGCTGTTTTTT.

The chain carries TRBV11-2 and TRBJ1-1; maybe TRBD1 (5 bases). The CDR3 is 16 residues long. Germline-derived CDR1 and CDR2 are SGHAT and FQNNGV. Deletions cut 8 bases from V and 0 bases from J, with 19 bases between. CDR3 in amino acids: CASGGSLNAMNTEAFF. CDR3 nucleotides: TGTGCCAGCGGGGGGAGCCTTAACGCCATGAACACTGAAGCTTTCTTT.